This T cell receptor beta chain was identified during a study of T cell responses to AZD1222 COVID-19 vaccine. The CDR3 totals 12 residues. The V gene lost 3 bases and the J gene lost 7 bases, with 8 bases spanning the gap. The germline V gene encodes CDR1 SGHRS and CDR2 YFSETQ. Repertoires were generated with immunoSEQ multiplex PCR, while TCRdb's copy carries only in-frame clones and drops some. The sample consists of 57,000 or so clones, over 75% of them appearing once. This sequence originates from an adult who received the AZD1222 COVID-19 vaccine. The material was peripheral blood, obtained 28 days after the second AZD1222 dose. This chain joins TRBV5-1 and TRBJ2-1, with a possible D match to TRBD2 (6 bases). As DNA, the CDR3 is TGCGCCAGCAGCTCTGGGGGGAATGAGCAGTTCTTC. Its protein product is CASSSGGNEQFF.